This TCR beta chain was captured in a study of blood T cell repertoires in COVID-19. Study-level information: Spain, Italy and the United States supplied samples that represented acute and convalescent COVID-19. In each case, the material was cDNA or gDNA derived from T cells, B-cell-depleted T cells, or PBMCs.

Per the original methods: Researchers report that nucleated cell counts were estimated from reference gene primer amplification. Libraries were prepared by immunoSEQ multiplex PCR; TCRdb keeps only in-frame clonotypes and omits some of them. The V and J calls and clone size were taken over from that table, and D and trimming were inferred from the DNA. The sample holds about 110,000 clones, over 75% seen once. This CDR3 contains 14 residues. Between the trimmed V and J ends, which lost 3 bases and 4 bases, there was a span of 12 bases. From germline, CDR1 is MDHEN and CDR2 SYDVKM. J is TRBJ1-2 and V is TRBV28; TRBD1 might be the D (5 bases). The sample taken for sequencing was peripheral blood. The TCR comes from a human donor in a cohort sampled during active COVID-19. The CDR3 bases are TGTGCCAGCAGTTTCCGGGGGGGGAGCTATGGCTACACCTTC. Translated, it gives CASSFRGGSYGYTF.